This TCR beta chain was profiled in a study of blood T cell repertoires in COVID-19. Turning to the study itself: Sample material is recorded as cDNA or gDNA derived from T cells, B-cell-depleted T cells, or PBMCs.

The trim removed 7 bases at V and 2 bases at J, leaving 9 bases unmatched. CDR3 length: 16 residues. Germline V CDR1 and CDR2: SGDLS, YYNGEE. Only in-frame clones appear in the TCRdb table, and some are missing; sequencing was by immunoSEQ multiplex PCR. This table holds approximately 210,000 clones, roughly 80% found once. Sequencing was carried out using peripheral blood. The TCR sequence derives from a woman of 80 years or more with COVID-19, enrolled during active disease. This chain uses TRBV9 with TRBJ2-3; TRBD1 matches at 11 bases. The DNA of the CDR3 is TGTGCCAGCGGGAGGGACAGGGGGTTCACCACAGATACGCAGTATTTT. It yields the protein CASGRDRGFTTDTQYF.